This T cell receptor beta chain originates from a study of T cells after yellow fever vaccination. TCRdb recomputed calls from the 5' RACE reads with MiXCR, one row per CDR3 protein. The sample shows 500,000 to 650,000 distinct CDR3 sequences, around 16% of them seen only once. This clonotype was seen only a few times. The CDR3 is 19 amino acids. From germline, CDR1 is SGDLS and CDR2 YYNGEE. V lost 2 bases, J lost 1 base, and 13 bases stayed unmatched. The specimen was PBMCs, collected 5 days after the first yellow fever vaccination. This receptor was identified in a man aged 18 to 30 who received the YFV17D yellow fever vaccine. The chain couples TRBV9 to TRBJ1-4; 8 bases match TRBD1. The CDR3 region is CASSVDFDDRGGTNEKLFF. CDR3 coding DNA: TGTGCCAGCAGCGTGGACTTCGATGACAGGGGAGGAACTAATGAAAAACTGTTTTTT.